The present T cell receptor (beta chain) was sequenced within a study of shared clonotypes between healthy human individuals. Sequencing was at deep level. The table came from immunoSEQ multiplex PCR; TCRdb's copy has only in-frame clones and leaves some out. The sample contains over a million clones, approximately 98% of which appear only once. Sequencing was carried out using naive CD4+ T cells sorted from blood. Stated subset: CD45RA+ positively selected. The TCR was taken from a young man in good health.

The CDR3 DNA follows: TGTGCCAGCAGCTTATTTCGGTACACTGAAGCTTTCTTT. Its translation is CASSLFRYTEAFF. V is TRBV11-2 and J is TRBJ1-1; D call uncertain. This CDR3 region has 13 residues. CDR1 and CDR2 (germline): SGHAT, FQNNGV. The V end lost 2 bases, the J end lost 3 bases, and 7 bases lay between the germline ends.